Below, 27 T cell receptor beta chains from the same sample are listed, as sequenced in a study of T cells after yellow fever vaccination. TCRdb re-called the 5' RACE reads with MiXCR, one entry per CDR3 protein. The data show roughly 310,000 distinct CDR3 sequences, more than 3% seen once. Sequences were derived from PBMCs, sampled on the day of the yellow fever booster vaccination. These receptors all stem from a man between 18 and 29 years old who received the YFV17D yellow fever vaccine.

This clonotype has at least ten counts. V and J are TRBV20-1 and TRBJ1-1; 7 bases are shared with TRBD1. The CDR3 extends over 16 amino acids. Germline loops: CDR1 DFQATT, CDR2 SNEGSKA (reference sequence). Trimming at V came to 8 bases and at J to 1 base, leaving 16 bases not matched to a gene. The DNA of the CDR3 is TGCAGTCTTTCAGGTCAGGGGGACACATGGAACACTGAAGCTTTCTTT. Its protein product is CSLSGQGDTWNTEAFF.

The rearrangement joins TRBV6-5 to TRBJ1-1; the D is unclear. CDR1 and CDR2 (germline): MNHEY, SVGAGI. The V end lost 2 bases, the J end lost 10 bases, and 14 bases lay between the germline ends. The CDR3 consists of 13 residues. The DNA for the CDR3 is TGTGCCAGCAGTTACACGAGGGTGTCAGCAGCTTTCTTT. It yields the protein CASSYTRVSAAFF.

In DNA form, the CDR3 reads TGTGCCAGCAGCGACTCACTAGCGGGGGGGGGAGATACGCAGTATTTT. Translated: CASSDSLAGGGDTQYF. The gene calls are TRBV4-2 and TRBJ2-3; 13 bases fit TRBD2. The germline gives CDR1 LGHNA, CDR2 YNFKEQ. Germline trimming cut 5 bases from V and 5 bases from J; bases unmatched to any gene: 7. This CDR3 is built from 16 residues.

This clonotype has a handful of counts. This sequence joins TRBV18 and TRBJ2-5; D not resolved. Germline-derived CDR1 and CDR2 are KGHSH and LQKENI. V lost 1 base and J 3 bases, leaving 6 bases between the germline ends. The CDR3 has 13 residues. The CDR3 sequence: CASSPRSKETQYF. For the CDR3, the DNA is TGTGCCAGCTCACCACGTAGTAAAGAGACCCAGTACTTC.

This clonotype appeared many times. This chain uses TRBV27 with TRBJ2-5; TRBD2 aligns across 10 bases. CDR1 is MNHEY, CDR2 SMNVEV, per germline (reference sequence). Germline trimming cut 4 bases from V and 0 bases from J; bases unmatched to any gene: 11. The length of the CDR3 is 18 residues. In nucleotides, the CDR3 is TGTGCCAGCAGTTCCAAAAGGCCGGGACTAGCGTACCAAGAGACCCAGTACTTC. It codes for CASSSKRPGLAYQETQYF.

There are many counts of this clonotype. The V call is TRBV7-6, the J call TRBJ1-3; 7 bases map to TRBD1. Germline lookup yields CDR1 SGHVS and CDR2 FNYEAQ. Losses at the gene ends were 1 base for V and 3 bases for J; bases not matched to a gene: 3. The CDR3 covers 15 residues. The DNA for the CDR3 is TGTGCCAGCAGCTTAGGAGGGGGCGTTGGAAACACCATATATTTT. Amino acids: CASSLGGGVGNTIYF.

This clonotype was found a few times. The V call is TRBV6-2 or TRBV6-3, the J call TRBJ2-1; a weak D match, TRBD2 (5 bases). V dropped 4 bases and J dropped 6 bases, with 13 bases sitting between them. Germline assignment: CDR1 MNHEY and CDR2 SVGEGT. This CDR3 spans 14 amino acids. The CDR3 DNA sequence: TGTGCCAGCAGTTCCACTAGACTCTCCAATGAGCAGTTCTTC. This encodes CASSSTRLSNEQFF.

This clonotype was found a few times. The V gene is TRBV19, the J gene TRBJ1-2, with 7 bases identical to TRBD1. J gave up 7 bases and V 5 bases, and 7 bases lay outside the gene matches. Per the germline V gene, CDR1 is LNHDA and CDR2 is SQIVND (reference sequence). The CDR3 extends over 13 amino acids. The CDR3 is CASSRQGEGGYTF. The CDR3 DNA follows: TGTGCCAGTAGTCGACAGGGCGAGGGTGGCTACACCTTC.

Note on this clonotype: A much larger clonotype is one base distant, so this may be a read error. The chain links TRBV15 to TRBJ2-7, with TRBD2 identical over 11 bases. The CDR3 has 16 amino acids. Germline lookup yields CDR1 LNHNV and CDR2 YYDKDF (reference sequence). CDR3: CATSRPLAGGSYEQNF. In nucleotides, the CDR3 is TGTGCCACCAGCCGGCCCCTAGCGGGGGGCTCCTACGAGCAGAACTTC.

The CDR3 bases are TGCGCCAGCAGCTTGGAGGGCCTTACCGGGGAGCTGTTTTTT. Translation: CASSLEGLTGELFF. The rearrangement links TRBV5-1 to TRBJ2-2; D unclear. There are 14 residues in the CDR3. The germline V and J ends were trimmed by 0 bases and 5 bases, with 8 bases remaining between them. Germline loops: CDR1 SGHRS, CDR2 YFSETQ.

This clonotype was counted at least ten times. This chain joins TRBV12-3 or TRBV12-4 and TRBJ1-1, with D possibly being TRBD1 (6 bases). The germline V and J ends were trimmed by 6 bases and 7 bases, with 15 bases remaining between them. This CDR3 comprises 13 residues. CDR3 in amino acids: CASSLEDSDEAFF. CDR3 DNA: TGTGCCAGCAGCCTCGAGGACAGCGATGAAGCTTTCTTT.

This clonotype was observed a few times. The V gene is TRBV5-6, the J gene TRBJ1-1, with no clear D. The CDR3 is 13 amino acids. CDR1 is SGHDT, CDR2 YYEEEE, per germline. Between the trimmed V and J ends, which lost 4 bases and 6 bases, there was a span of 13 bases. CDR3 DNA sequence: TGTGCCAGCAGCATACCGGTTAGCGCTGAAGCTTTCTTT. This translates into CASSIPVSAEAFF.

This clonotype was detected ten times or more. The CDR3 bases are TGTGCCAGCAGCACCTCGACAGCCCCTGTCTGGACTGAAGCTTTCTTT. Its translation is CASSTSTAPVWTEAFF. This chain uses TRBV7-8 with TRBJ1-1; D is possibly TRBD1 (5 bases). From germline, CDR1 is SGHVS and CDR2 FQNEAQ. Trimming cost V 5 bases and J 5 bases, with 21 bases left between them. This CDR3 has 16 residues. Combining the CDR3 with reference TRBV7-8 and TRBJ1-1 gives the whole variable domain GAGVSQSPRYKVAKRGQDVALRCDPISGHVSLFWYQQALGQGPEFLTYFQNEAQLDKSGLPSDRFFAERPEGSVSTLKIQRTQQEDSAVYLCASSTSTAPVWTEAFFGQGTRLTVV.

This clonotype came up many times. This chain links TRBV4-3 with TRBJ1-2; D not resolved. Trimming took 0 bases from V and 8 from J, leaving 10 bases between them. Germline CDR1 reads LGHNA; CDR2 reads YSLEER. This CDR3 region has 13 residues. CDR3 protein: CASSQEQSGGYTF. The DNA for the CDR3 is TGCGCCAGCAGCCAAGAACAGTCGGGAGGCTACACCTTC.

This clonotype was observed once. The gene calls are TRBV7-3 and TRBJ2-7, with D possibly matching TRBD2 (5 bases). This CDR3 comprises 14 residues. Germline V lookup: CDR1 SGHTA, CDR2 FQGTGA. Trimming pared 2 bases from V and 5 bases from J, leaving 13 bases between. The CDR3 reads CASSLGTAGDEQYF. The CDR3 DNA reads as TGTGCCAGCAGCTTAGGCACGGCGGGCGACGAGCAGTACTTC.

As to this clonotype: This may be a read error: a much more frequent sequence differs by one nucleotide. The V call is TRBV7-9, the J call TRBJ2-5; D might be TRBD1 or TRBD2, each matching 5 bases. CDR1 is SEHNR, CDR2 FQNEAQ, per germline (reference sequence). There are 13 residues in the CDR3. The chain's CDR3 is CASSHHTRENQYF. DNA for the CDR3: TGTGCCAGCAGCCACCATACCAGGGAGAACCAGTACTTC. Combining the CDR3 with reference TRBV7-9 and TRBJ2-5 gives the whole variable domain DTGVSQNPRHKITKRGQNVTFRCDPISEHNRLYWYRQTLGQGPEFLTYFQNEAQLEKSRLLSDRFSAERPKGSFSTLEIQRTEQGDSAMYLCASSHHTRENQYFGPGTRLLVL.

This clonotype was observed many times. V and J are TRBV19 and TRBJ1-5, with TRBD1 matching over 10 bases. From germline, CDR1 is LNHDA and CDR2 SQIVND (reference sequence). Unmatched junction bases numbered 3, after V lost 5 bases and J lost 2 bases. This CDR3 comprises 15 residues. In nucleotides, the CDR3 is TGTGCCAGTAGTCGGACAGGGGGAGGCAATCAGCCCCAGCATTTT. This encodes CASSRTGGGNQPQHF.

The V and J genes are TRBV20-1 and TRBJ1-6, with D possibly TRBD1 on 5 matching bases. Trimming removed 2 bases from V and 8 bases from J, with 19 bases in between. Looked up from germline, CDR1 is DFQATT and CDR2 is SNEGSKA (reference sequence). CDR3 length: 16 amino acids. The CDR3 reads CSARSSGTGWDSPLHF. In nucleotides, the CDR3 is TGCAGTGCTAGATCCTCAGGGACGGGTTGGGATTCACCCCTCCACTTT.

In this sample, this clonotype turned up many times. The chain couples TRBV7-8 to TRBJ2-7, with TRBD1 as a possible D gene (6 bases). The germline V gene encodes CDR1 SGHVS and CDR2 FQNEAQ. V shed 5 bases and J shed 4 bases, with 18 bases lying between them. CDR3 length: 15 residues. This CDR3 is CASSPHGSGAYEQYV. The CDR3 coding sequence is TGTGCCAGCAGCCCGCACGGATCAGGGGCTTACGAGCAGTACGTC.

The table lists this clonotype with many counts. The chain carries TRBV18 and TRBJ1-1; weak D call: TRBD1 (5 bases). The CDR3 is 14 residues long. Germline CDR1 and CDR2: KGHSH and LQKENI. V lost 0 bases to trimming and J lost 4 bases, with 9 bases between them. The CDR3 bases are TGTGCCAGCTCACCACCCGGGGCCCTCACTGAAGCTTTCTTT. Translation gives CASSPPGALTEAFF. Full variable domain (missing parts from reference TRBV18 and TRBJ1-1): NAGVMQNPRHLVRRRGQEARLRCSPMKGHSHVYWYRQLPEEGLKFMVYLQKENIIDESGMPKERFSAEFPKEGPSILRIQQVVRGDSAAYFCASSPPGALTEAFFGQGTRLTVV.

This clonotype came up a few times. The chain joins TRBV5-1 to TRBJ2-1, with 9 nucleotides matching TRBD2. Per germline, CDR1 SGHRS and CDR2 YFSETQ. The CDR3 loop spans 14 amino acids. Trimming at V came to 1 base and at J to 6 bases, leaving 2 bases not matched to a gene. CDR3 DNA: TGCGCCAGCAGCTTGAGACTAGCGGTCAATGAGCAGTTCTTC. The encoded protein is CASSLRLAVNEQFF.

This clonotype was seen repeatedly, ten times or more. This chain connects TRBV7-2 to TRBJ2-5; 7 bases map to TRBD2. Germline trimming cut 0 bases from V and 2 bases from J; bases unmatched to any gene: 0. CDR3 length: 14 amino acids. The germline gives CDR1 SGHTA, CDR2 FQGNSA. CDR3 DNA: TGTGCCAGCAGCTTAGCGCGGGGGCAAGAGACCCAGTACTTC. Residues: CASSLARGQETQYF. Variable domain in full (rest from reference TRBV7-2 and TRBJ2-5): GAGVSQSPSNKVTEKGKDVELRCDPISGHTALYWYRQSLGQGLEFLIYFQGNSAPDKSGLPSDRFSAERTGGSVSTLTIQRTQQEDSAVYLCASSLARGQETQYFGPGTRLLVL.

At least ten counts were recorded for this clonotype. The chain carries TRBV27 and TRBJ1-1; no definite D call. The ends were cut back, 6 bases at V and 2 bases at J, with 13 bases in the middle. The germline V gene encodes CDR1 MNHEY and CDR2 SMNVEV (reference sequence). CDR3 size: 14 residues. In DNA form, the CDR3 reads TGTGCCAGCAGGAGGGCAGCGGCAAACACTGAAGCTTTCTTT. It is translated as CASRRAAANTEAFF.

This clonotype was counted a few times. The J gene is TRBJ1-2, the V gene TRBV19; D is unresolved. Trimming removed 7 bases from V and 2 bases from J, with 14 bases in between. This CDR3 has 14 amino acids. Per germline, CDR1 LNHDA and CDR2 SQIVND (reference sequence). CDR3 sequence (DNA): TGTGCCAGTACCCGGGGTAGTAACAACTATGGCTACACCTTC. Protein product: CASTRGSNNYGYTF.

This clonotype was detected a few times. The chain uses TRBV20-1 and TRBJ2-1; D is uncertain. The CDR3 is made up of 15 amino acids. CDR1 DFQATT and CDR2 SNEGSKA come from the germline V gene (reference sequence). Trimming stripped 3 bases from V and 5 bases from J, with 17 bases between. The CDR3 sequence: CSARPSPSFHNEQFF. The CDR3 DNA follows: TGCAGTGCTAGGCCAAGTCCTTCGTTCCACAATGAGCAGTTCTTC.

This clonotype was found many times. The rearrangement links TRBV7-2 to TRBJ2-5, with D perhaps assigned TRBD1 or TRBD2 (7 bases each). The length of the CDR3 is 15 residues. CDR1 is SGHTA and CDR2 is FQGNSA in the germline V gene. Trimming stripped 3 bases from V and 4 bases from J, with 15 bases between. The CDR3 nucleotides read TGTGCCAGCAGCTTTCAGGGGGGGTATCCAGAGACCCAGTACTTC. Translated, it gives CASSFQGGYPETQYF.

This chain uses TRBV5-1 with TRBJ2-6; no definite D call. Trimming cost V 0 bases and J 4 bases, with 11 bases left between them. From germline, CDR1 is SGHRS and CDR2 YFSETQ. The CDR3 loop spans 16 amino acids. CDR3 in amino acids: CASSLDLRRGANVLTF. In DNA form, the CDR3 reads TGCGCCAGCAGCTTGGATCTGCGACGCGGGGCCAACGTCCTGACTTTC.